This TCR beta chain came from a study of CD8 T cells in ankylosing spondylitis (TCRdb year 2017). General notes on the study: The study set out to find disease-linked TCR variants by profiling T cell receptor beta repertoires in ankylosing spondylitis patients and healthy donors. The whole study cohort included 85 to 120 healthy donors and around 25 ankylosing spondylitis patients. Samples of peripheral blood were taken, and for ankylosing spondylitis patients, synovial fluid was collected as well. The full study reports these points: A TCR beta motif made up of several highly homologous amino acid variants appeared to be characteristic of blood from ankylosing spondylitis patients. Some motif variants were previously reported in synovial fluid and blood of reactive arthritis patients, suggesting common disease-initiation mechanisms. Significant enrichment of the disease-linked clones was reported in matched synovial fluid samples from ankylosing spondylitis patients. In peripheral blood, the disease-linked clones were found at relatively low frequencies and had a CD8+ phenotype.

This clonotype has just a few counts. The specificity of this receptor is unknown. Per-base qualities were not stored, and no clone one base away is much larger. V loses 8 bases of germline sequence and J loses 7 bases, and the interval between the two ends is 12 bases. The cysteine opens and the phenylalanine closes a CDR3 of 12 amino acids. Only the CDR3 region is kept as DNA, spanning 36 bases read in frame from base 1. Sequencing relied on an Illumina HiSeq 2500. Quantitative 5'-RACE with molecular barcodes was the method used to prepare the TCR beta libraries. As for the original processing: A new computational method based on a probabilistic model of VDJ rearrangement was used to identify disease-linked TCR variants. The raw public data were reprocessed by TCRdb itself: fastp quality trimming at Q25, MiXCR clonotype calling, in-frame beta chains only. A single entry per CDR3 protein holds the most common genes and DNA from its merged rows. The V and J calls and clone size come from TCRdb's table, not from the authors' own analysis. In this sample the table shows about 250,000 distinct CDR3 sequences, 30% to 35% of which occur a single time. The top ten clonotypes cover approximately 4% of the sample.

This receptor was taken from a male donor with ankylosing spondylitis or in good health (not recorded which). Sequenced material: blood, either unsorted or a sorted T cell fraction (not recorded which). The sequence joins TRBV12-3 or TRBV12-4 to TRBJ2-1, with the D gene call left open. The CDR3 protein: CASWTMVNEQFF. The DNA is as follows: TGTGCCAGCTGGACGATGGTAAATGAGCAGTTCTTC.